Sequencing of this T cell receptor (beta chain) was carried out in a study of beta chain features in type 1 diabetes listed by TCRdb under 2018. About the full investigation: Patients and healthy donors did not differ in mean age, gender distribution, total cell number or subset yield. In the study, TCRB repertoires of sorted circulating CD4+ T cell subsets from recently diagnosed type 1 diabetes patients were compared with those of matched healthy donors. Across all samples, 107,917,701 sorted cells were examined, and cell number per subset correlated strongly with RNA yield. Regulatory and stem cell-like memory subsets were isolated from only 8 patients and roughly eight healthy donors, whereas naive and central memory subsets came from all 30 or so donors.

Each donor gave one peripheral blood draw, averaging roughly 100 mL, which was collected into heparinised tubes. A BD FACSAria II and a panel including CD45RO, CCR7, CD25, CD127, CD95 and CD27 were used to sort naive, central memory, regulatory and stem cell-like memory CD4+ T cells. Purity was above 95% for every sorted population. PBMCs were isolated immediately by Lymphoprep density gradient centrifugation and stained directly without culture. So that batch effects would be minimized, each experiment stained and sorted samples in pairs, pairing one healthy donor with one patient. Paper-wide results and their limitations: Because cDNA was sequenced instead of genomic DNA, highly expressing activated cells could be over-represented, though the groups showed no difference in activation or CD3 levels. Shorter templates might have been favored by PCR, but patient and control samples were amplified and corrected together, so both groups would have been affected equally by any skew. Naive, central memory and regulatory TCRB repertoires appeared to be more similar among patients than among healthy donors. At VDJ recombination sites, patients with type 1 diabetes made fewer insertions and deleted more nucleotides, a pattern implying thymic rearrangement abnormalities. A moderate but significant shortening of TCRB CDR3 length was observed in type 1 diabetes patients in all four CD4+ subsets. Because small numbers of individuals were included in the HLA sub-analyses, any influence of HLA type on TCRB rearrangement was left unresolved.

According to the germline V gene, CDR1 reads MDHEN and CDR2 reads SYDVKM. Spanning cysteine to phenylalanine, the CDR3 consists of 12 amino acids. Just the 36-base CDR3 DNA is kept, in frame starting at base 1. V is cut back by 6 bases and J by 5 bases, with 4 bases in the junction unmatched. The entire isolated RNA was reverse transcribed using the High Capacity cDNA Reverse Transcription Kit, and thus expressed TCRB transcripts were sequenced. Naive, central memory and regulatory T cell samples underwent deep immunoSEQ sequencing, averaging around 3.7 million total reads per sample. After sorted cells were lysed in RLT buffer, RNA was extracted with DNase-treated RNeasy Micro or Mini kits, with the choice depending on cell number. To prevent cross-contamination, every cell subset was processed on its own, while patient and healthy donor samples were processed together. TCRB sequences were amplified from cDNA with the immunoSEQ multiplex PCR, producing 87-bp fragments spanning the CDR3 region. The amplicons were sequenced using the Illumina HiSeq platform. As for how the authors treated the data: Synthetic template baselines were used to correct PCR bias computationally, reads within Hamming distance 2 were collapsed together, and singletons that could not be merged were discarded. Reads were aligned to IMGT to assign V, D and J genes, CDR3 length, and insertions or deletions at six rearrangement sites. Within each subset, clonotype counts were normalized to sorted cell number, after which true diversity and Gini coefficients were computed with the tcR R package. Repertoire sharing was quantified using the overlap coefficient calculated on TCRB nucleotide sequences. TCRdb provides this immuneACCESS table in a form limited to in-frame rearrangements. Some clones are lacking; in checked studies, under half of them reflect an unresolved V gene, and why the rest are absent is not known. That table gives V, J and clone size, and the DNA gave D and trimming. Within this sample are around 190,000 clones, with roughly an eighth of them counted one time only. The ten largest make up 0.62% of the sample.

This clone has more than one count but fewer than ten. Its antigen target is currently unknown. No base quality values were provided; no much bigger clone lies one nucleotide off. The clonotype was recovered from a woman aged 18-35 years in good health. Here the chain combines TRBV28 and TRBJ2-7; TRBD2 matches 7 bases in the middle. Sequencing was done on a sample of central memory CD4+ T cells from blood. The nucleotide sequence reads TGTGCCAGCAGCGTCCGGGGGGACGAGCAGTACTTC. This yields the protein CASSVRGDEQYF. Reference TRBV28 and TRBJ2-7 genes cover what lies past the CDR3, so the full variable domain is DVKVTQSSRYLVKRTGEKVFLECVQDMDHENMFWYRQDPGLGLRLIYFSYDVKMKEKGDIPEGYSVSREKKERFSLILESASTNQTSMYLCASSVRGDEQYFGPGTRLTVT.